The text below deals with one TCR beta chain. Antigen specificity is unknown. The data were taken from a study of cytomegalovirus exposure and HLA in healthy donors. The ends were cut back, 4 bases at V and 1 base at J, with 14 bases in the middle. Germline values: CDR1 SGDLS, CDR2 YYNGEE. The CDR3 length is 15 residues. Overall study findings and caveats: The study listed some 160 cytomegalovirus-associated TCR beta chains. Reports showed the classifier diagnosing cytomegalovirus status with high specificity and sensitivity. The tendency of first-cohort TCR clusters to co-occur in the 120 validation repertoires was the finding of a later analysis.

Here immunoSEQ multiplex PCR was the method, and the copy in TCRdb shows in-frame clones only, minus some. The sample yields 150,000 to 200,000 clones, roughly 86% seen once. The genes are TRBV9 and TRBJ1-2, with D perhaps matching TRBD1 (5 bases). Input material: PBMCs. The origin of this receptor is a man aged 18 to 29 in good health and CMV-seropositive. CDR3 amino acids: CASSPRDFNNYGYTF. CDR3 sequence (DNA): TGTGCCAGCAGCCCCAGGGACTTCAATAACTATGGCTACACCTTC.